These T cell receptor beta chains were read from a single sample in a study of blood T cell repertoires in COVID-19. Method: immunoSEQ multiplex PCR; TCRdb's copy keeps in-frame clones and lacks some. The table lists 150,000 to 200,000 clones, around 80% of them singletons. Sequencing used peripheral blood. These receptors were obtained from a woman aged 70-85 years with COVID-19, enrolled during active disease. CDR3s include the opening cysteine and the closing phenylalanine or tryptophan. The D gene is left open where the match is weak. Size values are once, few and many counts, or a class for expanded clones, and some rows have none.

clone_size: -
d_call: -
v_call: TRBV29-1
j_call: TRBJ2-3
cdr3_aa: CSVEDALGPTDTQYF
cdr3_nt: TGCAGCGTTGAAGACGCTCTGGGCCCCACAGATACGCAGTATTTT

clone_size: -
d_call: -
v_call: TRBV4-1
j_call: TRBJ2-7
cdr3_aa: CASSQDFRAQGLSSYEQYF
cdr3_nt: TGCGCCAGCAGCCAAGATTTCAGGGCCCAGGGATTGAGCTCCTACGAGCAGTACTTC

clone_size: -
d_call: -
v_call: TRBV9
j_call: TRBJ2-1
cdr3_aa: CASSPSAEGTYYNEQFF
cdr3_nt: TGTGCCAGCAGCCCCTCTGCGGAAGGGACTTACTACAATGAGCAGTTCTTC

clone_size: -
d_call: -
v_call: TRBV7-2
j_call: TRBJ2-7
cdr3_aa: CASSFQGFREQYF
cdr3_nt: TGTGCCAGCAGCTTCCAGGGGTTCCGCGAGCAGTACTTC

clone_size: -
d_call: -
v_call: TRBV29-1
j_call: TRBJ2-3
cdr3_aa: CSVTSPSTDTQYF
cdr3_nt: TGCAGCGTTACTAGCCCTAGCACAGATACGCAGTATTTT

clone_size: -
d_call: TRBD2
v_call: TRBV5-1
j_call: TRBJ2-7
cdr3_aa: CASSLASGGRAYEQYF
cdr3_nt: TGCGCCAGCAGCTTGGCCTCAGGCGGGAGGGCTTACGAGCAGTACTTC

clone_size: -
d_call: TRBD2
v_call: TRBV11-2
j_call: TRBJ2-7
cdr3_aa: CASSLVVGGSREQYF
cdr3_nt: TGTGCCAGCAGCTTAGTTGTCGGCGGGAGCCGCGAGCAGTACTTC

clone_size: -
d_call: -
v_call: TRBV15
j_call: TRBJ1-3
cdr3_aa: CATSRDRGSGNTIYF
cdr3_nt: TGTGCCACCAGCAGAGATCGGGGCTCTGGAAACACCATATATTTT

clone_size: -
d_call: -
v_call: TRBV27
j_call: TRBJ2-6
cdr3_aa: CASTTRDTGANVLTF
cdr3_nt: TGTGCCAGCACCACCAGGGATACTGGGGCCAACGTCCTGACTTTC

clone_size: -
d_call: -
v_call: TRBV28
j_call: TRBJ1-1
cdr3_aa: CASREGRGVTEAFF
cdr3_nt: TGTGCCAGCAGGGAGGGACGGGGGGTGACTGAAGCTTTCTTT

clone_size: -
d_call: -
v_call: TRBV2
j_call: TRBJ1-3
cdr3_aa: CASSTSTVLEGLGGNTIYF
cdr3_nt: TGTGCCAGCAGCACTTCGACCGTACTGGAGGGGCTGGGTGGAAACACCATATATTTT

clone_size: once
d_call: -
v_call: TRBV29-1
j_call: TRBJ1-4
cdr3_aa: CSVNSQVGEKLFF
cdr3_nt: TGCAGCGTTAATAGTCAGGTCGGCGAAAAACTGTTTTTT

clone_size: -
d_call: -
v_call: TRBV11-2
j_call: TRBJ2-1
cdr3_aa: CASSWRIPSLYNEQFF
cdr3_nt: TGTGCCAGCAGCTGGAGGATACCCTCCCTATACAATGAGCAGTTCTTC

clone_size: -
d_call: -
v_call: TRBV6-5
j_call: TRBJ1-1
cdr3_aa: CASRRDSSEAFF
cdr3_nt: TGTGCCAGCAGGAGGGATTCATCTGAAGCTTTCTTT

clone_size: -
d_call: -
v_call: TRBV6-5
j_call: TRBJ2-3
cdr3_aa: CASSSRHTDTQYF
cdr3_nt: TGTGCCAGCAGTTCCCGACACACAGATACGCAGTATTTT

clone_size: few
d_call: -
v_call: TRBV12-3/TRBV12-4
j_call: TRBJ1-1
cdr3_aa: CASSIRQREAFF
cdr3_nt: TGTGCCAGCAGTATCAGACAGCGTGAAGCTTTCTTT

clone_size: few
d_call: TRBD1
v_call: TRBV2
j_call: TRBJ1-1
cdr3_aa: CASKDTGVNTEAFF
cdr3_nt: TGTGCCAGCAAGGATACAGGGGTGAACACTGAAGCTTTCTTT

clone_size: -
d_call: TRBD2
v_call: TRBV7-9
j_call: TRBJ2-1
cdr3_aa: CASSFLAGEVYNEQFF
cdr3_nt: TGTGCCAGCAGCTTTTTAGCGGGAGAGGTCTACAATGAGCAGTTCTTC

clone_size: -
d_call: TRBD1
v_call: TRBV5-6
j_call: TRBJ1-2
cdr3_aa: CASSLGFGQGDGYTF
cdr3_nt: TGTGCCAGCAGCTTGGGGTTCGGACAGGGTGATGGCTACACCTTC

clone_size: few
d_call: TRBD2
v_call: TRBV18
j_call: TRBJ2-1
cdr3_aa: CASSLLAGVSDEQFF
cdr3_nt: TGTGCCAGCTCACTTCTAGCGGGGGTTAGCGATGAGCAGTTCTTC

clone_size: -
d_call: TRBD1
v_call: TRBV2
j_call: TRBJ1-2
cdr3_aa: CASSLDRTAAYYGYTF
cdr3_nt: TGTGCCAGCAGTTTGGACAGGACGGCCGCCTACTATGGCTACACCTTC

clone_size: -
d_call: TRBD1
v_call: TRBV18
j_call: TRBJ2-3
cdr3_aa: CASSRTTGAGDTQYF
cdr3_nt: TGTGCCAGCTCCCGAACGACAGGGGCGGGAGATACGCAGTATTTT

clone_size: -
d_call: -
v_call: TRBV21-1
j_call: TRBJ1-4
cdr3_aa: CASSKEEYYNGSEATNEKLFF
cdr3_nt: TGTGCCAGCAGCAAGGAAGAATACTATAACGGAAGTGAGGCAACTAATGAAAAACTGTTTTTT

clone_size: once
d_call: -
v_call: TRBV6-1
j_call: TRBJ1-5
cdr3_aa: CASSEGKSQPQHF
cdr3_nt: TGTGCCAGCAGTGAAGGTAAGAGTCAGCCCCAGCATTTT

clone_size: -
d_call: -
v_call: TRBV30
j_call: TRBJ1-3
cdr3_aa: CAWSVHSSGNTIYF
cdr3_nt: TGTGCCTGGAGTGTACACAGCTCTGGAAACACCATATATTTT

clone_size: few
d_call: -
v_call: TRBV5-5
j_call: TRBJ1-1
cdr3_aa: CASSFRGTNTEAFF
cdr3_nt: TGTGCCAGCAGCTTTAGGGGCACCAACACTGAAGCTTTCTTT

clone_size: -
d_call: TRBD2
v_call: TRBV3-1/TRBV3-2
j_call: TRBJ2-5
cdr3_aa: CASSQAGGQETQYF
cdr3_nt: TGTGCCAGCAGCCAGGCGGGAGGCCAAGAGACCCAGTACTTC

clone_size: -
d_call: -
v_call: TRBV6-2/TRBV6-3
j_call: TRBJ2-3
cdr3_aa: CASSKLGSSTDTQYF
cdr3_nt: TGTGCCAGCAGCAAACTAGGATCCTCCACAGATACGCAGTATTTT

clone_size: -
d_call: -
v_call: TRBV24-1
j_call: TRBJ2-2
cdr3_aa: CATSGGGTAHGELFF
cdr3_nt: TGTGCCACCAGTGGTGGGGGGACGGCCCACGGGGAGCTGTTTTTT

clone_size: once
d_call: -
v_call: TRBV28
j_call: TRBJ1-1
cdr3_aa: CASSLTNTEAFF
cdr3_nt: TGTGCCAGCAGTTTAACTAACACTGAAGCTTTCTTT

clone_size: -
d_call: TRBD2
v_call: TRBV15
j_call: TRBJ2-5
cdr3_aa: CATSEGLAGTKETQYF
cdr3_nt: TGTGCCACCAGCGAAGGACTAGCGGGTACAAAAGAGACCCAGTACTTC

clone_size: -
d_call: TRBD2
v_call: TRBV6-5
j_call: TRBJ2-1
cdr3_aa: CASSYYGTSGYNEQFF
cdr3_nt: TGTGCCAGCAGTTACTATGGGACTAGCGGATACAATGAGCAGTTCTTC

clone_size: few
d_call: -
v_call: TRBV3-1/TRBV3-2
j_call: TRBJ1-3
cdr3_aa: CASSPKENTIYF
cdr3_nt: TGTGCCAGCAGCCCTAAAGAAAACACCATATATTTT

clone_size: -
d_call: -
v_call: TRBV18
j_call: TRBJ1-5
cdr3_aa: CASSPKRTEGQPQHF
cdr3_nt: TGTGCCAGCTCACCAAAACGGACGGAGGGTCAGCCCCAGCATTTT

clone_size: -
d_call: -
v_call: TRBV14
j_call: TRBJ2-3
cdr3_aa: CASSQGLMRDTQYF
cdr3_nt: TGTGCCAGCAGCCAAGGACTAATGAGAGATACGCAGTATTTT

clone_size: once
d_call: -
v_call: TRBV7-9
j_call: TRBJ1-5
cdr3_aa: CASSSSQGPQHF
cdr3_nt: TGTGCCAGCAGCTCGTCCCAGGGGCCCCAGCATTTT

clone_size: -
d_call: TRBD1
v_call: TRBV11-1
j_call: TRBJ2-3
cdr3_aa: CASSIGQGPDTQYF
cdr3_nt: TGTGCCAGCAGCATCGGACAGGGTCCAGATACGCAGTATTTT

clone_size: -
d_call: TRBD1
v_call: TRBV5-6
j_call: TRBJ2-7
cdr3_aa: CASSLGEARRGRHPLGTYF
cdr3_nt: TGTGCCAGCAGCTTGGGTGAGGCGCGAAGGGGGCGGCACCCTCTGGGGACGTACTTC

clone_size: once
d_call: -
v_call: TRBV3-1/TRBV3-2
j_call: TRBJ2-2
cdr3_aa: CASSHPTGSVVSGELFF
cdr3_nt: TGTGCCAGCAGCCACCCGACAGGATCCGTGGTGAGCGGGGAGCTGTTTTTT

clone_size: -
d_call: -
v_call: TRBV6-5
j_call: TRBJ1-1
cdr3_aa: CASSGTLEAFF
cdr3_nt: TGTGCCAGTTCAGGGACACTTGAAGCTTTCTTT

clone_size: -
d_call: TRBD2
v_call: TRBV28
j_call: TRBJ2-2
cdr3_aa: CASRLGLAGATGELFF
cdr3_nt: TGTGCCAGCAGGCTGGGACTAGCGGGAGCCACCGGGGAGCTGTTTTTT

clone_size: -
d_call: -
v_call: TRBV6-5
j_call: TRBJ2-6
cdr3_aa: CASKGSSSGANVLTF
cdr3_nt: TGTGCCAGCAAGGGGTCCTCCTCTGGGGCCAACGTCCTGACTTTC

clone_size: -
d_call: -
v_call: TRBV20-1
j_call: TRBJ2-5
cdr3_aa: CSASRGSEETQYF
cdr3_nt: TGCAGTGCTAGTAGGGGGAGTGAGGAGACCCAGTACTTC

clone_size: few
d_call: -
v_call: TRBV19
j_call: TRBJ1-2
cdr3_aa: CASSMETGFQYGYTF
cdr3_nt: TGTGCCAGTAGTATGGAAACAGGCTTTCAATATGGCTACACCTTC

clone_size: -
d_call: TRBD2
v_call: TRBV5-6
j_call: TRBJ2-2
cdr3_aa: CASSHSGSPTGELFF
cdr3_nt: TGTGCCAGCAGCCATAGCGGGAGCCCCACCGGGGAGCTGTTTTTT

clone_size: -
d_call: -
v_call: TRBV6-1
j_call: TRBJ2-7
cdr3_aa: CASSEAMMGQSYEQYF
cdr3_nt: TGTGCCAGCAGTGAAGCTATGATGGGACAATCCTACGAGCAGTACTTC

clone_size: -
d_call: TRBD1
v_call: TRBV6-4
j_call: TRBJ1-1
cdr3_aa: CASSDTRTGGMNTEAFF
cdr3_nt: TGTGCCAGCAGTGACACCAGGACAGGGGGCATGAACACTGAAGCTTTCTTT

clone_size: few
d_call: TRBD1
v_call: TRBV7-2
j_call: TRBJ1-6
cdr3_aa: CASSLRQGYSPLHF
cdr3_nt: TGTGCCAGCAGCTTGCGACAGGGTTATTCACCCCTCCACTTT

clone_size: -
d_call: -
v_call: TRBV9
j_call: TRBJ1-4
cdr3_aa: CASSPRVGANEKLFF
cdr3_nt: TGTGCCAGCAGCCCCCGTGTGGGGGCCAATGAAAAACTGTTTTTT

clone_size: few
d_call: -
v_call: TRBV14
j_call: TRBJ1-6
cdr3_aa: CASSRFDGALHF
cdr3_nt: TGTGCCAGCAGCCGGTTCGACGGGGCCCTCCACTTT

clone_size: -
d_call: TRBD1
v_call: TRBV5-4
j_call: TRBJ2-3
cdr3_aa: CASSLGGQGVTDTQYF
cdr3_nt: TGTGCCAGCAGCTTGGGAGGACAGGGGGTGACAGATACGCAGTATTTT

clone_size: -
d_call: -
v_call: TRBV5-6
j_call: TRBJ1-2
cdr3_aa: CASSLSGGEGYTF
cdr3_nt: TGTGCCAGCAGCCTTTCGGGGGGCGAGGGCTACACCTTC

clone_size: -
d_call: TRBD1
v_call: TRBV28
j_call: TRBJ1-1
cdr3_aa: CASTRGRRTEAFF
cdr3_nt: TGTGCCAGCACAAGGGGGCGGAGGACTGAAGCTTTCTTT

clone_size: -
d_call: TRBD2
v_call: TRBV2
j_call: TRBJ2-7
cdr3_aa: CATKTSGKGYEQYF
cdr3_nt: TGTGCCACCAAGACTAGCGGGAAAGGCTACGAGCAGTACTTC

clone_size: -
d_call: TRBD1
v_call: TRBV19
j_call: TRBJ1-1
cdr3_aa: CASSSTRGTEAFF
cdr3_nt: TGTGCCAGTAGTTCGACCAGGGGGACTGAAGCTTTCTTT